The 19 T cell receptor beta chains below were found in one sample sequenced in a study of OX40 agonist ivuxolimab in advanced cancers. TCRdb keeps only in-frame clones here, not all; method: immunoSEQ multiplex PCR. The repertoire holds some 99,000 clones, with roughly 83% as singletons. The material was CD4+ or CD8+ T cells sorted from blood, obtained in a trial of the OX40 agonist ivuxolimab. The receptors were gathered from an adult with an advanced solid tumor such as melanoma, head and neck, liver or kidney cancer.

This sequence joins TRBV6-6 and TRBJ1-2; 10 positions match TRBD1. The germline V gene has CDR1 MNHNY and CDR2 SVGAGI (reference sequence). The CDR3 contains 16 residues. V was clipped by 10 bases and J by 5 bases; unmatched bases: 16. CDR3 sequence: CATAPGQGPLGYGYTF. The CDR3 DNA is TGTGCCACCGCCCCGGGACAGGGGCCCTTGGGGTATGGCTACACCTTC.

This sequence joins TRBV28 and TRBJ2-2, with D possibly matching TRBD1 (5 bases). The length of the CDR3 is 13 residues. Germline CDR1 reads MDHEN; CDR2 reads SYDVKM. Trimming pared 1 base from V and 8 bases from J, leaving 8 bases between. This CDR3 is CASSLSGQGELFF. The CDR3 nucleotides are TGTGCCAGCAGTTTATCAGGGCAAGGGGAGCTGTTTTTT.

The gene calls are TRBV9 and TRBJ2-1, with 8 nucleotides matching TRBD2. The V gene's germline CDR1 is SGDLS and CDR2 YYNGEE. This CDR3 comprises 15 residues. The V and J ends lost 4 bases and 5 bases, in that order; junction bases with no gene match: 8. Here the CDR3 reads CASSLGGVPHNEQFF. Here the CDR3 DNA reads TGTGCCAGCAGCCTCGGGGGGGTTCCCCACAATGAGCAGTTCTTC.

This chain links TRBV25-1 with TRBJ2-2; D is possibly TRBD2 (6 bases). Per the germline V gene, CDR1 is MGHDK and CDR2 is SYGVNS. The CDR3 has 15 amino acids. Trimming took 4 bases from V and 3 from J, leaving 12 bases between them. The CDR3 here is CASSVGGLYTGELFF. The CDR3 nucleotides read TGTGCCAGCAGTGTTGGGGGGTTATACACCGGGGAGCTGTTTTTT. Full variable domain (rest looked up from reference TRBV25-1 and TRBJ2-2): EADIYQTPRYLVIGTGKKITLECSQTMGHDKMYWYQQDPGMELHLIHYSYGVNSTEKGDLSSESTVSRIRTEHFPLTLESARPSHTSQYLCASSVGGLYTGELFFGEGSRLTVL.

The chain combines TRBV4-2 with TRBJ2-5; TRBD1 matches 9 bases. There are 20 residues in the CDR3. CDR1 LGHNA and CDR2 YNFKEQ come from the germline V gene. With 0 bases clipped from V and 5 bases from J, the junction kept 19 bases outside the gene matches. Written as DNA, the CDR3 is TGTGCCAGCAGCCAAGACATCGGTCCCGCCGGACAGGGGCAAGCGGAGACCCAGTACTTC. Amino acids: CASSQDIGPAGQGQAETQYF.

The chain uses TRBV7-3 and TRBJ2-2; 8 bases line up with TRBD2. V shed 5 bases and J 7 bases; nucleotides not matched to a gene: 9. The CDR3 sequence is 15 residues long. Germline CDR1 reads SGHTA; CDR2 reads FQGTGA. CDR3 bases: TGTGCCAGCAGCCTAAAGCGGGGGAACCTCGGGGAGCTGTTTTTT. It codes for CASSLKRGNLGELFF.

The V and J genes are TRBV6-1 and TRBJ2-2, with D maybe TRBD2 (7 bases). CDR1 MNHNS and CDR2 SASEGT come from the germline V gene. Trimming stripped 6 bases from V and 7 bases from J, with 18 bases between. The CDR3 spans 15 residues. The CDR3 DNA is TGTGCCAGCAGGGGGGAGGGGGGGGCGAGCGGGGAGCTGTTTTTT. The encoded protein is CASRGEGGASGELFF.

The chain joins TRBV5-1 to TRBJ2-1; a weak D match, TRBD2 (6 bases). CDR3 size: 14 residues. V was pared by 0 bases and J by 6 bases, with 10 bases between. From germline, CDR1 is SGHRS and CDR2 YFSETQ. DNA of the CDR3: TGCGCCAGCAGCTTGGTGGGGGGATCCAATGAGCAGTTCTTC. It codes for CASSLVGGSNEQFF.

The rearrangement links TRBV7-7 to TRBJ1-4; D not resolved. Germline CDR1 reads SSHAT; CDR2 reads FNYEAQ (reference sequence). There are 16 residues in the CDR3. V was trimmed by 4 bases and J by 8 bases, leaving 20 bases between them. The CDR3 nucleotides read TGTGCCAGCAGCTCCCTAGGCCGGGTTGACCTCGAAAAACTGTTTTTT. Translated, it gives CASSSLGRVDLEKLFF.

V gene TRBV6-1 combines with J gene TRBJ1-2; TRBD1 matches at 11 bases. The CDR3 length is 15 residues. The J segment lost 4 bases and the V segment lost 4 bases, leaving 5 bases of the junction unmatched. Germline V gene data show CDR1 as MNHNS and CDR2 as SASEGT. The CDR3 region is CASSVGQGAVYGYTF. In DNA, the CDR3 is TGTGCCAGCAGTGTCGGACAGGGGGCCGTCTATGGCTACACCTTC.

The chain is built from TRBV12-2 and TRBJ2-5; the D call in the table, TRBD1, was not verified against the DNA. TRBV12-2 is termed a pseudogene. This CDR3 has 21 amino acids. CDR3 in DNA: TGTGCAAGTCGCTTAGCCCCCCGGGTCAAGTGGAAGGGGCTAAAGGGAGAGACCCAGTACTTC. Protein sequence: CASRLAPRVKWKGLKGETQYF.

The chain employs TRBV5-5 and TRBJ1-5; the match to TRBD1 covers 8 bases. This CDR3 contains 15 residues. Germline loops: CDR1 SGHKS, CDR2 YYEKEE (reference sequence). J lost 4 bases, V lost 4 bases, and 7 bases had no gene match. CDR3 coding DNA: TGTGCCAGCAGCCAGACAGGGGCCCCTAATCAGCCCCAGCATTTT. Translation: CASSQTGAPNQPQHF.

This chain links TRBV7-2 with TRBJ2-7; 8 bases agree with TRBD1. The CDR3 contains 14 residues. CDR1 is SGHTA and CDR2 is FQGNSA in the germline V gene. The junction had 6 bases not matched to a gene; V was cut back by 1 base and J by 7 bases. The CDR3 spells CASSLGAGGREQYF. CDR3 in DNA: TGTGCCAGCAGCTTAGGGGCAGGGGGCAGGGAGCAGTACTTC.

The chain couples TRBV7-2 to TRBJ1-1; TRBD1 matches 11 bases. V lost 5 bases, J lost 3 bases, and 5 bases stayed unmatched. The CDR3 has 15 residues. Germline values: CDR1 SGHTA, CDR2 FQGNSA. The CDR3 bases are TGTGCCAGCAGCGAGGACAGGGGGCCGGACACTGAAGCTTTCTTT. It codes for CASSEDRGPDTEAFF. Drawing the rest from reference TRBV7-2 and TRBJ1-1, the complete variable domain is GAGVSQSPSNKVTEKGKDVELRCDPISGHTALYWYRQSLGQGLEFLIYFQGNSAPDKSGLPSDRFSAERTGGSVSTLTIQRTQQEDSAVYLCASSEDRGPDTEAFFGQGTRLTVV.

This rearrangement joins TRBV11-2 to TRBJ2-1; TRBD1 agrees at 9 bases. J was trimmed by 8 bases and V by 4 bases; bases with no gene match: 3. This CDR3 region has 13 residues. From germline, CDR1 is SGHAT and CDR2 FQNNGV. CDR3 in DNA: TGTGCCAGCAGCTCTACAGGGGGCTATGAGCAGTTCTTC. Its translation: CASSSTGGYEQFF.

V usage is TRBV28 and J usage is TRBJ2-5; TRBD2 aligns across 10 bases. With 5 bases clipped from V and 7 bases from J, the junction kept 10 bases outside the gene matches. The CDR3 runs 15 residues. Germline CDR1 and CDR2: MDHEN and SYDVKM. This CDR3 is CASSPSGGPQGTQYF. The CDR3 region has the DNA TGTGCCAGCAGTCCTAGCGGGGGACCTCAGGGGACCCAGTACTTC.

The chain uses TRBV30 and TRBJ1-3; 8 nucleotides align to TRBD1. This CDR3 comprises 14 residues. CDR1 and CDR2 from the germline V gene are GTSNPN and SVGIG (reference sequence). The V and J ends lost 5 bases and 4 bases, in that order; junction bases with no gene match: 7. Written as DNA, the CDR3 is TGTGCCTGGCATTCCCGGGACAGGGGAAACACCATATATTTT. Translating it yields CAWHSRDRGNTIYF.

This clone turned up a few times. V and J are TRBV5-4 and TRBJ1-2; 8 bases are a match to TRBD1. The CDR3 spans 15 residues. Germline V gene data show CDR1 as SGHNT and CDR2 as YYREEE (reference sequence). V lost 4 bases to trimming and J lost 4 bases; unmatched junction nucleotides: 9. DNA of the CDR3: TGTGCCAGCAGCCTCCAGGGACAGGTTCTCTATGGCTACACCTTC. It translates to CASSLQGQVLYGYTF.

The V gene is TRBV4-2, the J gene TRBJ2-3; D is perhaps TRBD2 (5 bases). Trimming removed 6 bases from V and 5 bases from J, with 21 bases in between. The CDR3 runs to 16 residues. Germline V CDR1 and CDR2: LGHNA, YNFKEQ. As DNA, the CDR3 is TGTGCCAGCAGTGCCCTAGCTGGCTCGGGCAAAGATACGCAGTATTTT. Protein sequence: CASSALAGSGKDTQYF.